This is a list of T cell receptor beta chains from one sample in a study of blood T cell repertoires in COVID-19. Libraries were prepared by immunoSEQ multiplex PCR; TCRdb keeps only in-frame clonotypes and omits some of them. Of some 99,000 clones detected, around 83% appear once; the ten largest clones hold 7.9%. The sequencing input was peripheral blood. These receptors came from a woman aged 80 or over with active or convalescent COVID-19. The CDR3 runs from the conserved cysteine through the conserved F or W. Each record gives: V gene, clone size, D gene, J gene, CDR3 DNA, CDR3 protein. The D gene is left open where the match is weak. Some rows mark clone size as missing; the rest say once, few, many or name a class of expanded clone.

>TRBV29-1|-|TRBD1|TRBJ1-2
TGCAGCGTCCTCAGCACAGGGGGCCGGGGCTACACCTTC
CSVLSTGGRGYTF
>TRBV4-1|-|TRBD2|TRBJ2-3
TGCGCCAGCAGCCAAGACGGCGGGGCTAGCGGAATTATACGAAGCACAGATACGCAGTATTTT
CASSQDGGASGIIRSTDTQYF
>TRBV5-1|-|TRBD1|TRBJ1-4
TGCGCCAGCAGCTCGGGACCGGGACAGGTTACAACTAATGAAAAACTGTTTTTT
CASSSGPGQVTTNEKLFF
>TRBV4-2|-|-|TRBJ1-1
TGTGCCAGCAGCCAACCCAGGGCCCAGTCTGTAATCTTT
CASSQPRAQSVIF
>TRBV4-2|-|TRBD2|TRBJ2-1
TGTGCCAGCAGCCAGGGACTAGCGACCAACTACAATGAGCAGTTCTTC
CASSQGLATNYNEQFF
>TRBV5-1|-|-|TRBJ1-6
TGCGCCAGCAGCTTGGATAAGACACCGAGAAGTTCACCCCTCCACTTT
CASSLDKTPRSSPLHF
>TRBV5-1|few|-|TRBJ1-4
TGCGCCAGCAGCTTGGTTGAGGAAGGTAATGAAAAACTGTTTTTT
CASSLVEEGNEKLFF
>TRBV28|few|TRBD2|TRBJ2-1
TGTGCCAGCAGTTTTAGGGGACTAGCGGGAGGTTTCTACAATGAGCAGTTCTTC
CASSFRGLAGGFYNEQFF
>TRBV5-1|once|TRBD2|TRBJ2-1
TGCGCCAGCAGCTTGGGATTAGGGAGGACTAGCTCCAATGAGCAGTTCTTC
CASSLGLGRTSSNEQFF
>TRBV2|-|-|TRBJ2-2
TGTGCCAGTTCAGACAGTTGGTCCGGGGAGCTGTTTTTT
CASSDSWSGELFF
>TRBV7-2|-|-|TRBJ1-2
TGTGCCAGCGCCCGGGACACTATCTATGGCTACACCTTC
CASARDTIYGYTF
>TRBV4-1|-|-|TRBJ1-1
TGCGCCAGCAGCCAAGTAGAAGGGGTTGAAGCTTTCTTT
CASSQVEGVEAFF
>TRBV19|-|TRBD1|TRBJ1-3
TGTGCCAGTAGTCTCCAACCGGGACAGGGAAGGTTTAACACCATATATTTT
CASSLQPGQGRFNTIYF
>TRBV9|-|-|TRBJ1-6
TGTGCCAGCAGCGAGGGAGGAGATTCACCCCTCCACTTT
CASSEGGDSPLHF
>TRBV28|-|TRBD1|TRBJ2-7
TGTGCCAGCACGCCGGGACAGGGTATCTACGAGCAGTACTTC
CASTPGQGIYEQYF
>TRBV11-3|-|-|TRBJ2-2
TGTGCCAGCAGCCCCCTTCGAGGGGAGGCCGGGGAGCTGTTTTTT
CASSPLRGEAGELFF
>TRBV7-9|-|-|TRBJ1-3
TGTGCCAGCAGCTTAGGTTGGACAGTCGGCTCTGGAAACACCATATATTTT
CASSLGWTVGSGNTIYF
>TRBV15|-|-|TRBJ1-2
TGTGCCACCAGCAGAGGATCCAGCTATGGCTACACCTTC
CATSRGSSYGYTF
>TRBV7-8|-|TRBD1|TRBJ2-3
TGTGCCAGCAGCTTAGGAGTTAACAGGGGTACAGATACGCAGTATTTT
CASSLGVNRGTDTQYF
>TRBV5-4|-|-|TRBJ2-2
TGTGCCAGCAGCTTGATGCTTGGGGGGACGAACACCGGGGAGCTGTTTTTT
CASSLMLGGTNTGELFF
>TRBV10-3|-|TRBD2|TRBJ2-5
TGTGCCATCAAGGTTGGGCTAGCGGGAGAGACCCAGTACTTC
CAIKVGLAGETQYF
>TRBV28|-|-|TRBJ1-6
TGTGCCAGCAACAACAGGGTTGGGGTAACCTCCTATAATTCACCCCTCCACTTT
CASNNRVGVTSYNSPLHF
>TRBV5-1|-|TRBD1|TRBJ1-2
TGCGCCAGCAGCTCACAGGGGGACTATGGCTACACCTTC
CASSSQGDYGYTF
>TRBV7-3|-|-|TRBJ1-2
TGTGCCAGCAGCCCACGCCCCGGGGATGGCTACACCTTC
CASSPRPGDGYTF
>TRBV7-3|-|-|TRBJ2-3
TGTGCCAGGGAGGGCCCACAAGATACGCAGTATTTT
CAREGPQDTQYF
>TRBV5-4|-|-|TRBJ2-5
TGTGCCAGCAGCTTCCTTCTAGGCACCGAGACCCAGTACTTC
CASSFLLGTETQYF
>TRBV28|-|-|TRBJ1-4
TGTGCCAGCAGTTCCGGACCGGGGAAACTGTTTTTT
CASSSGPGKLFF
>TRBV2|-|-|TRBJ1-5
TGTGCCAGCACCCGAGACAGTTATAGCAATCAGCCCCAGCATTTT
CASTRDSYSNQPQHF
>TRBV7-3|-|TRBD1|TRBJ1-2
TGTGCCAGCAGCAAAAGACAGGGGGCCAACTATGGCTACACCTTC
CASSKRQGANYGYTF
>TRBV7-3|-|-|TRBJ2-2
TGTGCCAGCAGTTCAGGGTTAGGAGCCGGGGAGCTGTTTTTT
CASSSGLGAGELFF
>TRBV5-1|-|-|TRBJ2-3
TGCGCCAGCAGCTTGGCAGCTAGGTCTGCAGATACGCAGTATTTT
CASSLAARSADTQYF
>TRBV7-2|-|-|TRBJ1-4
TGTGCCAGCAGCTTATTCGGGACACAAAATGAAAAACTGTTTTTT
CASSLFGTQNEKLFF
>TRBV30|few|TRBD1|TRBJ2-1
TGTGCCTGGAGTCCCAGGGGGCGCCTCAATGAGCAGTTCTTC
CAWSPRGRLNEQFF
>TRBV19|-|TRBD1|TRBJ1-2
TGTGCCAGTAGTACCCACAGGGGTGAATATGGCTACACCTTC
CASSTHRGEYGYTF
>TRBV28|-|-|TRBJ2-7
TGTGCCAGCAGTTCCGGAGGGCCCAACGAGCAGTACTTC
CASSSGGPNEQYF
>TRBV28|-|-|TRBJ2-4
TGTGCCAGCAGTTTTCCCGGATACGGGGGGCGGACAGGGCGGCGGAACATTCAGTACTTC
CASSFPGYGGRTGRRNIQYF
>TRBV2|-|TRBD1|TRBJ1-1
TGTGCCAGCAGTCTCCAGGGGGGTGGGTACACTGAAGCTTTCTTT
CASSLQGGGYTEAFF
>TRBV15|-|TRBD1|TRBJ1-1
TGTGCCACCAGCAGGGTGGACAGGATGAACACTGAAGCTTTCTTT
CATSRVDRMNTEAFF
>TRBV5-1|-|-|TRBJ1-1
TGCGCCAGCAGCCTCCTACAGAAAGACACTGAAGCTTTCTTT
CASSLLQKDTEAFF
>TRBV27|few|TRBD1|TRBJ1-5
TGTGCCAGCAGTTCGTACAGGGGTGATCAGCCCCAGCATTTT
CASSSYRGDQPQHF
>TRBV10-3|-|-|TRBJ2-5
TGTGCCATCAGTGACGGGGCGGCTGGAGAAGCGGGAGAGACCCAGTACTTC
CAISDGAAGEAGETQYF
>TRBV29-1|-|TRBD2|TRBJ2-3
TGCAGCGTTGAACCGGGACTAACAAAGCCCGATACGCAGTATTTT
CSVEPGLTKPDTQYF
>TRBV5-1|-|-|TRBJ1-2
TGCGCCAGCAGCTTGTCTTCCAGGGTGCCCTATGGCTACACCTTC
CASSLSSRVPYGYTF
>TRBV7-6|-|TRBD2|TRBJ2-7
TGTGCCAGCAGCATAGGACTAGCGGGAGGGGTAAGCGAGCAGTACTTC
CASSIGLAGGVSEQYF
>TRBV7-6|-|-|TRBJ2-1
TGTGCCAGCAGCTTAGTGCGCGGAGGGGAGCAGTTCTTC
CASSLVRGGEQFF
>TRBV28|-|-|TRBJ1-6
TGTGCCAGCAAGGAGGTAGCCAATTCACCCCTCCACTTT
CASKEVANSPLHF
>TRBV19|once|TRBD1|TRBJ2-2
TGTGCCAGTAGTAAGGACAGGGGGACCGGGGAGCTGTTTTTT
CASSKDRGTGELFF
>TRBV20-1|few|-|TRBJ1-6
TGCAGTGCTAGTCAGGGTGCTTCACCCCTCCACTTT
CSASQGASPLHF
>TRBV5-1|-|TRBD1|TRBJ1-2
TGCGCCAGCAGAAGACAGGGGAGCTATGGCTACACCTTC
CASRRQGSYGYTF
>TRBV5-1|few|-|TRBJ1-1
TGCGCCAGCAGCTTGTTTTCCGGCACTGAAGCTTTCTTT
CASSLFSGTEAFF
>TRBV11-2|-|TRBD1|TRBJ2-7
TGTGCCAGCAGCTTGGGGGACAGGGGCCCCTACGAGCAGTACTTC
CASSLGDRGPYEQYF
>TRBV5-4|once|TRBD2|TRBJ2-7
TGTGCCAGCAGCTTGGGAGGCGGGACTAGCGCCCAGTACTTC
CASSLGGGTSAQYF
>TRBV19|-|-|TRBJ2-7
TGTGCCAGTAGTATTAGACTGAGCTCCTACGAGCAGTACTTC
CASSIRLSSYEQYF
>TRBV15|once|TRBD1|TRBJ1-1
TGTGCCACCAGCAAACCGACAGGGACGAACACTGAAGCTTTCTTT
CATSKPTGTNTEAFF
>TRBV20-1|-|-|TRBJ1-2
TGCAGTGCTAGTGACGGGGGAAGAGACCTCTATGGCTACACCTTC
CSASDGGRDLYGYTF
>TRBV11-2|-|TRBD2|TRBJ2-5
TGTGCCAGCAGCTTAGATTCGGGACTAGCGGGTTCGGAGACCCAGTACTTC
CASSLDSGLAGSETQYF
>TRBV10-3|-|-|TRBJ1-1
TGTGCCATCAGTGAGTCCCAGGCCTCTTACACTGAAGCTTTCTTT
CAISESQASYTEAFF
>TRBV10-1|-|-|TRBJ2-3
TGCGCCAGCAGTGAGATACAGGTTCCTAGCACAGATACGCAGTATTTT
CASSEIQVPSTDTQYF